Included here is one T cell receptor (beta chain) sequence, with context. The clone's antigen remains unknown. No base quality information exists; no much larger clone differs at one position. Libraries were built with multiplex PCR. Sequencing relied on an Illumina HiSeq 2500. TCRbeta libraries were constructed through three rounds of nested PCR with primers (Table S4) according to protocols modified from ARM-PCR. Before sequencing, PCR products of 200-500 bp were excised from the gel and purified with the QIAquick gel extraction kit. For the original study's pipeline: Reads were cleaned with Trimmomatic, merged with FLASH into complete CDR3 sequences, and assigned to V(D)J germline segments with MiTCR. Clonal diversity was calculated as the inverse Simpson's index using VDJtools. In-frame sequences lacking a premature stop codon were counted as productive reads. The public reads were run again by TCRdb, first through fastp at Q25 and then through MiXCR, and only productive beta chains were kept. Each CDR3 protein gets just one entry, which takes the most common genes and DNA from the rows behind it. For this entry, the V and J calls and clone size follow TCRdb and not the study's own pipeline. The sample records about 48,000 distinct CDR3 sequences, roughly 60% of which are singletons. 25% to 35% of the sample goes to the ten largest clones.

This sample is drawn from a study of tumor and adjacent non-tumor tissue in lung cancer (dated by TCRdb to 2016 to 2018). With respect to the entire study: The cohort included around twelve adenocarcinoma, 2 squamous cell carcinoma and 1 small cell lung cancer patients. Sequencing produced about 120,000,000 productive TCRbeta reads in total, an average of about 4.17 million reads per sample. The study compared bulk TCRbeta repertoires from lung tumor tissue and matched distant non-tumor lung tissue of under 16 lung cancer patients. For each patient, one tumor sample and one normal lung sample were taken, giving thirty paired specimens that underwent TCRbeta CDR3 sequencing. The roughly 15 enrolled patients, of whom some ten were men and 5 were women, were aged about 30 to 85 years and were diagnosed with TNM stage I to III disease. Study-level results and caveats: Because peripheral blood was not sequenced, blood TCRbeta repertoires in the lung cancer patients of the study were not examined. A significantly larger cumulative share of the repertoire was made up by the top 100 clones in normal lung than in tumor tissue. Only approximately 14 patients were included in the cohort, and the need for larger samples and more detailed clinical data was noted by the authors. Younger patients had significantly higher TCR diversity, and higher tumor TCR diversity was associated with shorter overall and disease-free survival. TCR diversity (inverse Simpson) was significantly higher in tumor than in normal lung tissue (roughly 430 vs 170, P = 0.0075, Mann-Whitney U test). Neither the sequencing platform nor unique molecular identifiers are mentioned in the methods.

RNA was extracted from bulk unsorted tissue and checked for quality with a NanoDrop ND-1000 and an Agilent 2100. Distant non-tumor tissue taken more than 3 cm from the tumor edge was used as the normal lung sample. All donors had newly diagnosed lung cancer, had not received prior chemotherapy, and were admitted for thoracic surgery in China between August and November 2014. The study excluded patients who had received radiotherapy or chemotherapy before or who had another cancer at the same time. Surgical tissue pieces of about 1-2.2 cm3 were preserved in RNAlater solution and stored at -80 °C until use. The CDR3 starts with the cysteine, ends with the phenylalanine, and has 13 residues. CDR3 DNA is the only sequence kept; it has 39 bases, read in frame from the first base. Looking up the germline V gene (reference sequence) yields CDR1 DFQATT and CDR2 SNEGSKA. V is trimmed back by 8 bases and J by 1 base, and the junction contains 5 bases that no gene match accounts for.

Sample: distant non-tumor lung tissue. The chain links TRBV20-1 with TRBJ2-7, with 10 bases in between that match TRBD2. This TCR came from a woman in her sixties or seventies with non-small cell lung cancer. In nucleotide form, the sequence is TGCAGTCTGTTAGCGGGAGGATCCTACGAGCAGTACTTC. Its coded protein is CSLLAGGSYEQYF.